Included here is one T cell receptor (beta chain) sequence, with context. Its antigen remains unidentified. It was with a sample-barcoded 5' primer and a J-beta primer mix that a second PCR of roughly 7 to 12 cycles was run. The template-switch adaptor was a 5' adaptor with 12 random nucleotides. It tagged each cDNA molecule. From the 5' RACE reads, TCRdb called clonotypes with MiXCR, one entry per CDR3 protein. This table has roughly 900,000 distinct CDR3 sequences, roughly 26% appearing once. This entry is derived from a study of blood T cells in healthy people across ages. Study-wide findings and caveats: Roughly linear declines in TCR beta diversity per million T cells occurred with age.

Healthy Caucasian individuals from Russia aged about 6 to 90 were enrolled as donors. Total RNA extraction produced at least 6 micrograms (per sample) for the study. This receptor was taken from a woman older than 75 in good health. Sequences were obtained from blood.

CDR3: CSAPLPSGSSSYERYF. DNA for the CDR3: TGCAGTGCCCCACTCCCGTCTGGGTCTAGCTCCTACGAGCGGTACTTC. The rearrangement joins TRBV20-1 to TRBJ2-4; tentatively, D is TRBD2 (5 bases). The CDR3 covers 16 residues. V was shortened by 6 bases and J by 15 bases, with 33 bases between the two germline ends. Germline CDR1 DFQATT, CDR2 SNEGSKA (reference sequence).